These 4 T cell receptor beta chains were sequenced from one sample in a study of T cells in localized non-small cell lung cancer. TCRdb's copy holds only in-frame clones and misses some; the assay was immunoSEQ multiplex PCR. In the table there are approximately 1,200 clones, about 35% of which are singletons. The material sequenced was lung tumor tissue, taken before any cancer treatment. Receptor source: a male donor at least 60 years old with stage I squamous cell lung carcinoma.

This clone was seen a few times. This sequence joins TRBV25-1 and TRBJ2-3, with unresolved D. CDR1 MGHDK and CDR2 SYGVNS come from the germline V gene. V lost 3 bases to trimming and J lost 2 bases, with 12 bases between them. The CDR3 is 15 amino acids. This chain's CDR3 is CASSDPIQTTDTQYF. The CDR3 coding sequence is TGTGCCAGCAGTGACCCGATCCAAACCACAGATACGCAGTATTTT.

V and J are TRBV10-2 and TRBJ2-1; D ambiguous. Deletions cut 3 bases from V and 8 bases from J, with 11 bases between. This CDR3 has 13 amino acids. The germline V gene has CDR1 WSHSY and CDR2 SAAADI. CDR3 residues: CASSERASDEQFF. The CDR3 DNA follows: TGCGCCAGCAGTGAACGGGCGTCCGATGAGCAGTTCTTC.

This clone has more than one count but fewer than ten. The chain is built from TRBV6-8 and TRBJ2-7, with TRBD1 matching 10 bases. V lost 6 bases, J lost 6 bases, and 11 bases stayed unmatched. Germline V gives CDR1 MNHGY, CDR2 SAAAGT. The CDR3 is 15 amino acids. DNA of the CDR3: TGTGCCAGCAGGGATCCGGGACAGGGGAAAGGCGAGCAGTACTTC. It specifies CASRDPGQGKGEQYF.

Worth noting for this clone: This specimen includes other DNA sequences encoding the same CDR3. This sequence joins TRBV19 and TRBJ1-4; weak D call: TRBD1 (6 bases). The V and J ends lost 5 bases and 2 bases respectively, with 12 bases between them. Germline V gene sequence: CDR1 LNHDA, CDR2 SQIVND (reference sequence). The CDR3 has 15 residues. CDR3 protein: CASSLRQATNEKLFF. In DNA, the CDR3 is TGTGCCAGTAGTCTTCGACAGGCCACTAATGAAAAACTGTTTTTT.